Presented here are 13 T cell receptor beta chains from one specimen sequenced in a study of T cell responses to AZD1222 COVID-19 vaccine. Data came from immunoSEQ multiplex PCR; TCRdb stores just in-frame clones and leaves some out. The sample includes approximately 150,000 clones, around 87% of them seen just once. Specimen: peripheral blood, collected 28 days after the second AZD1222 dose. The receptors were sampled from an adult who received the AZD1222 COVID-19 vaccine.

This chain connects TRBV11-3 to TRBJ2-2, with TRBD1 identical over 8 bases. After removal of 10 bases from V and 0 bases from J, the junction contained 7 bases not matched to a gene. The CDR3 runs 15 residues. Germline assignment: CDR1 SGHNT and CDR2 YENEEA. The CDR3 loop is CATRQGSTNTGELFF. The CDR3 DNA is TGTGCCACCCGACAGGGGTCTACGAACACCGGGGAGCTGTTTTTT.

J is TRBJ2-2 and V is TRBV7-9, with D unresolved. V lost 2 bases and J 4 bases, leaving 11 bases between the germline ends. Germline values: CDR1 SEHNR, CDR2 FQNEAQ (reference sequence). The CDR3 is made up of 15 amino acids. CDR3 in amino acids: CASSLPRRSTGELFF. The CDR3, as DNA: TGTGCCAGCAGCTTACCCCGTCGGAGCACCGGGGAGCTGTTTTTT. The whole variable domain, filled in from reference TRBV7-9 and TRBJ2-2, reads DTGVSQNPRHKITKRGQNVTFRCDPISEHNRLYWYRQTLGQGPEFLTYFQNEAQLEKSRLLSDRFSAERPKGSFSTLEIQRTEQGDSAMYLCASSLPRRSTGELFFGEGSRLTVL.

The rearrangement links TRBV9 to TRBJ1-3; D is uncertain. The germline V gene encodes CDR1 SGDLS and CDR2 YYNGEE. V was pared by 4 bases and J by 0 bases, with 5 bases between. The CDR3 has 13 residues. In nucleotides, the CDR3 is TGTGCCAGCAGCCCCCCCTCTGGAAACACCATATATTTT. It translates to CASSPPSGNTIYF.

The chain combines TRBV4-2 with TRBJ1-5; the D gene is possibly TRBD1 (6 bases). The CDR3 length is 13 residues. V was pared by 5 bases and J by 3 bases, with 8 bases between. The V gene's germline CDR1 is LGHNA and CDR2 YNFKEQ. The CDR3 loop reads CASSRDNNQPQHF. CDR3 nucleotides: TGTGCCAGCAGCAGGGACAACAATCAGCCCCAGCATTTT.

This CDR3 is CASSLGGKSYEQYF. CDR3 DNA: TGTGCCAGCAGCTTAGGCGGGAAATCCTACGAGCAGTACTTC. The V call is TRBV7-2, the J call TRBJ2-7; D may be TRBD2 (6 bases). Germline lookup yields CDR1 SGHTA and CDR2 FQGNSA. CDR3 size: 14 residues. V shed 1 base and J shed 1 base, with 8 bases lying between them. Complete variable domain (other parts from reference TRBV7-2 and TRBJ2-7): GAGVSQSPSNKVTEKGKDVELRCDPISGHTALYWYRQSLGQGLEFLIYFQGNSAPDKSGLPSDRFSAERTGGSVSTLTIQRTQQEDSAVYLCASSLGGKSYEQYFGPGTRLTVT.

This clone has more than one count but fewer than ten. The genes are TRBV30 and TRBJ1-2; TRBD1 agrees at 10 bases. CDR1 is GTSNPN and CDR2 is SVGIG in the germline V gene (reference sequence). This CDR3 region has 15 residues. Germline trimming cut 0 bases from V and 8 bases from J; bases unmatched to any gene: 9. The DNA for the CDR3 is TGTGCCTGGAGTGTACCGGGACAGGGGCCGCCGGGCTACACCTTC. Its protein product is CAWSVPGQGPPGYTF. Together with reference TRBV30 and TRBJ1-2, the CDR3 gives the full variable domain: SQTIHQWPATLVQPVGSPLSLECTVEGTSNPNLYWYRQAAGRGLQLLFYSVGIGQISSEVPQNLSASRPQDRQFILSSKKLLLSDSGFYLCAWSVPGQGPPGYTFGSGTRLTVV.

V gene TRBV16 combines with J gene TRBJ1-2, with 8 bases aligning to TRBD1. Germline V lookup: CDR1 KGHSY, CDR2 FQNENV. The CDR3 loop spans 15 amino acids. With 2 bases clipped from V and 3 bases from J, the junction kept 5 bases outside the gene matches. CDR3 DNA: TGTGCCAGCAGCCAACCGGACAGGGAGGACTATGGCTACACCTTC. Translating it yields CASSQPDREDYGYTF.

The CDR3 loop is CASSFGGADTQYF. In nucleotides, the CDR3 is TGTGCCAGCAGCTTCGGGGGGGCGGATACGCAGTATTTT. The rearrangement uses TRBV13 and TRBJ2-3; 8 positions match TRBD2. Trimming cost V 3 bases and J 6 bases; bases outside gene matches: 2. Germline V gene data show CDR1 as PRHDT and CDR2 as FYEKMQ (reference sequence). The CDR3 contains 13 residues.

This CDR3 is CASSIPPGFGYTF. The CDR3 DNA follows: TGTGCCAGTAGTATTCCCCCCGGGTTCGGCTACACCTTC. The chain employs TRBV19 and TRBJ1-2; D is undetermined. Trimming removed 3 bases at V and 8 bases at J, with 13 bases between. Germline assignment: CDR1 LNHDA and CDR2 SQIVND (reference sequence). The CDR3 totals 13 residues.

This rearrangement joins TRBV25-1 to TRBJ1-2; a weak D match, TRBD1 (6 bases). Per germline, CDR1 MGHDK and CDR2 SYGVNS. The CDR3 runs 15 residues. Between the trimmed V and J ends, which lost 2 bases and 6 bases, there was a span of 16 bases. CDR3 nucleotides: TGTGCCAGCAGTGAACCGGGGGCGTCTCGAGATGGCTACACCTTC. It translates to CASSEPGASRDGYTF.

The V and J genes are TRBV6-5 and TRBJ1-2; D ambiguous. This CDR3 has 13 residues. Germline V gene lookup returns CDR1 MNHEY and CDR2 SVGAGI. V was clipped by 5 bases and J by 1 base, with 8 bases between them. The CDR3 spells CASSLEINYGYTF. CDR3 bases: TGTGCCAGCAGTCTGGAGATTAACTATGGCTACACCTTC.

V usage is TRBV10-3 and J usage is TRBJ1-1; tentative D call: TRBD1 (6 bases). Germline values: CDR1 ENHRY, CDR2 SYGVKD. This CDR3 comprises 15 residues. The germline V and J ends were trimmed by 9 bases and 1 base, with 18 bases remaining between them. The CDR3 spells CAMRTSGGENTEAFF. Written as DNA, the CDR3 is TGTGCCATGAGAACGTCGGGGGGCGAGAACACTGAAGCTTTCTTT.

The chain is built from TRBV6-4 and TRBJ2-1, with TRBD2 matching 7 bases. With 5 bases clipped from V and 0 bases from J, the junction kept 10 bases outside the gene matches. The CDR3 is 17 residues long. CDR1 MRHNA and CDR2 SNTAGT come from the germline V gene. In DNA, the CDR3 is TGTGCCAGCAGTCCCTTGGGGGGGGGTTCCTCCTACAATGAGCAGTTCTTC. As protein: CASSPLGGGSSYNEQFF.